Below, 2 T cell receptor beta chains from the same sample are listed, as sequenced in a study of blood T cell repertoires in COVID-19. Clones were sequenced by immunoSEQ multiplex PCR, and TCRdb holds only the in-frame ones, with some missing. The repertoire includes hundreds of thousands of clones, around 89% of them detected once, and 8.8% sits in the top ten. The source material was PBMCs or T cells enriched from blood (not recorded which). The receptor source for this set is a middle-aged man who had recovered from COVID-19.

The J gene is TRBJ1-5, the V gene TRBV15; possible D gene TRBD1, 5 bases. Germline CDR1 is LNHNV and CDR2 is YYDKDF (reference sequence). CDR3 length equals 13 residues. With 9 bases removed from V and 0 bases from J, the gap between germline ends came to 9 bases. The CDR3, as DNA: TGTGCCACTTCGGACACTAGCAATCAGCCCCAGCATTTT. Its translation is CATSDTSNQPQHF.

The V gene is TRBV5-4, the J gene TRBJ2-7; D may be TRBD1 (5 bases). V dropped 0 bases and J dropped 4 bases, with 11 bases sitting between them. The CDR3 loop spans 14 amino acids. Per the germline V gene, CDR1 is SGHNT and CDR2 is YYREEE (reference sequence). This CDR3 is CASSLAAGQYEQYF. Written as DNA, the CDR3 is TGTGCCAGCAGCTTGGCAGCAGGACAATACGAGCAGTACTTC.